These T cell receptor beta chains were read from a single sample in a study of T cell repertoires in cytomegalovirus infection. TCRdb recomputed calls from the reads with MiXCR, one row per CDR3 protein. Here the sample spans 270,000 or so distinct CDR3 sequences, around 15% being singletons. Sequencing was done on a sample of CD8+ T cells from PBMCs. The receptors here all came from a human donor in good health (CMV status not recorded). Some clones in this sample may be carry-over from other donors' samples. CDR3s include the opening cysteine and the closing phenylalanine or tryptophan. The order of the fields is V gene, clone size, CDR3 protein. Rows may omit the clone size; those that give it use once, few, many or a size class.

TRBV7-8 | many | CASSPQVREIDEQYF
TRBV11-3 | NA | CASSLGGETDTQYF
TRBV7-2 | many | CASSYSGSYEQYF
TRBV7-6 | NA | CASSLPQGANTEAFF
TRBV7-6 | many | CASSLVQGGGELFF
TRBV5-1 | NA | CASSLSGTGINSPLHF
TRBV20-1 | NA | CSAEFKGARTEAFF
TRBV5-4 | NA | CASGGQGNMNTEAFF
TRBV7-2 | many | CASSFGLEQFF
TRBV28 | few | CASSLSTGEVYYEQYF
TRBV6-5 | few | CASVRQDTQYF
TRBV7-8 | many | CASSLGVHNEQFF
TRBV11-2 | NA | CASSLAGDQPQHF
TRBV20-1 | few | CSARKGQRDAYNEQFF
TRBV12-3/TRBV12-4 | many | CASAAGPYEQYF
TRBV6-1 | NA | CASSEALAATTKNIQYF
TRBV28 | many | CASSLWGTYNEQFF
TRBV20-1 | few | CSARPKGQLAKNIQYF
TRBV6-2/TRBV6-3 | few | CASSRQAGNTIYF
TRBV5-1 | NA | CASSLTSGTPSYEQYF
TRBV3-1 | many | CASSQDRTGVSYEQYF
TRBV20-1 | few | CSAKTGMIRDEQFF
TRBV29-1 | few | CSVVKGAIGYTF
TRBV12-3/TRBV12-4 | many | CASSPDYRTNTGELFF
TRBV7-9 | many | CASSLESVYEQYF
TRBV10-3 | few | CAIGTGEGWTEAFF
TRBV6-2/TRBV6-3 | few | CASLGGTYEQYF
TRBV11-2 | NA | CASSLSETGFGYTF
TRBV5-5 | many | CASSPGNEQYF
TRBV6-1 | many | CASSELGQGPNQPQHF
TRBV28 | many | CASSLPGSTSPLHF
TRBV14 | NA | CASSQAAGGLGEQYF
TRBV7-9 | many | CASSQNPPDTQYF
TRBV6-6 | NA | CASTPTETYEQYF
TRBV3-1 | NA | CASSQGDGVNYGYTF
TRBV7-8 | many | CASSLAPTSNYGYTF
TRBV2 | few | CASSKALTNEKLFF
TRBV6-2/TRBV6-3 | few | CASSYIPRVELFF
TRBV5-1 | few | CASSLDLGDYGYTF
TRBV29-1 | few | CSVAGGRSTDTQYF
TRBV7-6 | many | CASSAGQGYGYEQYF
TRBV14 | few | CASSQNQGARSYEQYF
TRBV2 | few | CASSRDRGENIQYF
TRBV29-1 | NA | CSVAGGEGGYEQYF
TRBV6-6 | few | CASSKTDNEQFF
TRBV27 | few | CASSWGLAGPQFF
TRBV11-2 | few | CASSLDSALCF
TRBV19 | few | CASTVTSGANNEQFF
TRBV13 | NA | CASSLKGAWKETQYF
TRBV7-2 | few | CASSFWTSGGEETQYF
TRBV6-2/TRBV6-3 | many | CASSLTSGGDNEQFF
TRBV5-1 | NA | CASSLYDRGSTDTQYF
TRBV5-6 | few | CASSHRTLNQPQHF
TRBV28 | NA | CASSLGLTKTGPTGELFF
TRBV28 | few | CASSLMGETNEQFF
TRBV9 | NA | CASSPAWGQGTDYGYTF
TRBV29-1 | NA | CSVEVRAPDTQYF
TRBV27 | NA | CASSVATGWDTEAFF